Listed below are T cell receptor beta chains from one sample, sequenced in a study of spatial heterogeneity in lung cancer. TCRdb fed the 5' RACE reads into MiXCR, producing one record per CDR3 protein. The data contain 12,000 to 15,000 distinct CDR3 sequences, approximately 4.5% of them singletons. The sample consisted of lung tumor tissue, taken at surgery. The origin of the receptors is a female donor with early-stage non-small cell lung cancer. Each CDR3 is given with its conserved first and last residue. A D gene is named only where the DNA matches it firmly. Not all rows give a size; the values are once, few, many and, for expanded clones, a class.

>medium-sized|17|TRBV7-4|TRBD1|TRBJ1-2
TGTGCCAGCAGCTTAGTTCCATTGTCGGCAGGGGGCTATGGCTACACCTTC
CASSLVPLSAGGYGYTF
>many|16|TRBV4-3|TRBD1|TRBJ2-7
TGCGCCAGCAGCCAAGATCGGTCAGGGGGCGTTGGGGAGCAGTACTTC
CASSQDRSGGVGEQYF
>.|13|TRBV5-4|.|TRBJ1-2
TGTGCCAGCAGTCGTGACAGGTTGGATGGCTACACCTTC
CASSRDRLDGYTF
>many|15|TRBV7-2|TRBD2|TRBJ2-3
TGTGCCAGCAGCTTGACTAGCCTACCTGGGGATACGCAGTATTTT
CASSLTSLPGDTQYF
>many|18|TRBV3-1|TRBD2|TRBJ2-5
TGTGCCAGCAGCCAAAGGACTAGCGGGGCCCCGCACGGGAAGACCCAGTACTTC
CASSQRTSGAPHGKTQYF
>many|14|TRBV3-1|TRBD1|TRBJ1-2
TGTGCCAGCAGCCTGGACAGGGGGCTCTATGGCTACACCTTC
CASSLDRGLYGYTF
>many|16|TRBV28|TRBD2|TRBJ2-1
TGTGCCAGCAGCCTTTTTACTAGCGGGGGGGCAAATGAGCAGTTCTTC
CASSLFTSGGANEQFF
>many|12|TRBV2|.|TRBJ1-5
TGTGCCAGCGGCCCGGAGGGGCAGCCCCAGCATTTT
CASGPEGQPQHF
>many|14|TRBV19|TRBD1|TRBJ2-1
TGTGCCAGTACCGACAGGGATTCCTACAATGAGCAGTTCTTC
CASTDRDSYNEQFF
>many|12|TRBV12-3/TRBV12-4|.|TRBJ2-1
TGTGCCAGCAGGGGTTTCGGTGCTGAGCAGTTCTTC
CASRGFGAEQFF
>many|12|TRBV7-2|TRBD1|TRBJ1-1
TGTGCCAGCAGCCGTGACAGGGGTACAGCTTTCTTT
CASSRDRGTAFF
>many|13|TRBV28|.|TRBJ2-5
TGTGCCAGCAGTCTGTACCCCAGCCAAACCCAGTACTTC
CASSLYPSQTQYF
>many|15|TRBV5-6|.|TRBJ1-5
TGTGCCAGCAGCTTGCGACTTTATAGCAATCAGCCCCAGCATTTT
CASSLRLYSNQPQHF
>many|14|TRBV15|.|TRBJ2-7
TGTGCCACCAGCCACGTCCGGGACCAGATAAATCAGTACTTC
CATSHVRDQINQYF
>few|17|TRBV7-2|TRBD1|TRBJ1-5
TGTGCCAGCAGCTTAGTAGGAGGGGGCTCTAGCAATCAGCCCCAGCATTTT
CASSLVGGGSSNQPQHF
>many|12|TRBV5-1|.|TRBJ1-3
TGCGCCAGTACTAGTTCTGGAAACACCATATATTTT
CASTSSGNTIYF
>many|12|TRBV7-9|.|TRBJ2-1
TGTGCCAGCAGGTCTATGGGTAATGAGCAGTTCTTC
CASRSMGNEQFF
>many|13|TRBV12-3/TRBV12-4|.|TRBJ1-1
TGTGCCAGCAGTTTGGAGGGCGCCACTGAAGCTTTCTTT
CASSLEGATEAFF
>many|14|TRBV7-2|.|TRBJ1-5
TGTGCCAGCAGCTTATTGGGGGGTTATCAGCCCCAGCATTTT
CASSLLGGYQPQHF
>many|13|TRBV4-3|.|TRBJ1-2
TGCGCCAGCAGCTTACAGGGTAGCTATGGCTACACCTTC
CASSLQGSYGYTF
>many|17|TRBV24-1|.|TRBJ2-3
TGTGCCACCAGTGACGAAATGGTCGGGGCTAGTCCAGGTACGCAGTATTTT
CATSDEMVGASPGTQYF
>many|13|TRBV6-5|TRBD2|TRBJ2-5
TGTGCCAGCAGCCGGACTAGCGAAGAGACCCAGTACTTC
CASSRTSEETQYF
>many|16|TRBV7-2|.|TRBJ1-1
TGTGCCAGCAGCTTTTATGTTGGGGCGCAAGGGACTGAAGCTTTCTTT
CASSFYVGAQGTEAFF
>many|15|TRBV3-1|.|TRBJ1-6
TGTGCCAGCAGCCAAGCGGGCAGGGAGGGTTCACCCCTCCACTTT
CASSQAGREGSPLHF
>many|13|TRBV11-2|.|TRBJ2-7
TGTGCCAGCAGCCCCCTGACTACCTACGAGCAGTACTTC
CASSPLTTYEQYF
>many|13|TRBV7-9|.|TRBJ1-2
TGTGCCAGCAGCTTAATAGACAGCACGGGCTACACCTTC
CASSLIDSTGYTF
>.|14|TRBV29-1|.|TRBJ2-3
TGCAGCGTTGAGGAGGCAGGGGTAACAGATACGCAGTATTTT
CSVEEAGVTDTQYF
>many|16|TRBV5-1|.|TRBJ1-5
TGCGCCAGCAGCCCGGCGGGGGGGAATACTCTTCAGCCCCAGCATTTT
CASSPAGGNTLQPQHF
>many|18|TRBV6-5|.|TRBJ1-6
TGTGCCAGCAGTTTCACCCTCCCTGGGGCCTATTATAATTCACCCCTCCACTTT
CASSFTLPGAYYNSPLHF
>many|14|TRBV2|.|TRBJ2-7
TGTGCCAGCAATTACCGCCTAAGTAGCGACGAGCAGTACTTC
CASNYRLSSDEQYF
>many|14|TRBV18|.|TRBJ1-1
TGTGCCAGCTCACCACCGGCAGGAACCTTTGCTGCTTTCTTT
CASSPPAGTFAAFF